The source of this TCR beta chain is a study of T-cell memory formation after mild COVID-19. On the study more broadly: For the most part, TCR clusters were specific to one donor.

The V and J ends lost 6 bases and 4 bases respectively, with 6 bases between them. Germline V CDR1 and CDR2: LNHDA, SQIVND (reference sequence). This CDR3 has 11 residues. Constant-segment primers and 5'RACE yielded cDNA libraries for TCR alpha and TCR beta, each carrying sample barcodes and UMIs. One entry per CDR3 protein results from TCRdb running MiXCR on the 5' RACE reads. This sample carries about 110,000 distinct CDR3 sequences, about a sixth of them seen once, and the ten largest clones take 28%. Points on this clonotype: Antigen specificity is unknown.

Broader study findings: Contracting clones, day 15 to 85, had balanced CD4/CD8, and later expanders favored CD4+.

Sample: PBMCs or a T cell subset sorted from them (not recorded which). The chain recombines TRBV19 with TRBJ1-1; unclear D gene. The TCR originated in an adult woman who had mild COVID-19 (a few samples of this study predate the infection). Cell type and time point are not known. The CDR3 coding sequence is TGTGCCAGTAGGTTAGGCACTGAAGCTTTCTTT. Amino acid sequence: CASRLGTEAFF.